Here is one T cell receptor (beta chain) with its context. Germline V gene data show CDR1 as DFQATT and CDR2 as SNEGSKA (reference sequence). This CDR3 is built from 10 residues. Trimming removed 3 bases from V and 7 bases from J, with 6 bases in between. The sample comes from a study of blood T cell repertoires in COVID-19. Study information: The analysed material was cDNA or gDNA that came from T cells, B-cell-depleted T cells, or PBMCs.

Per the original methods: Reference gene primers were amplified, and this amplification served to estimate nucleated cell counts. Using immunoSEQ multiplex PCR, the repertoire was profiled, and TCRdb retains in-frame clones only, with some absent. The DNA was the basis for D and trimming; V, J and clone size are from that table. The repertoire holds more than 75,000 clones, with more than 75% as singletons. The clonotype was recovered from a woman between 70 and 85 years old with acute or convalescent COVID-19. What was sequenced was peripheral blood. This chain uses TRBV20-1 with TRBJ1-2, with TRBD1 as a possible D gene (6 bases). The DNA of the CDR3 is TGCAGTGCTAGCAGGGGTGGCTACACCTTC. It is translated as CSASRGGYTF.